These 15 T cell receptor beta chains were sequenced from one sample in a study of patients and donors after allogeneic stem cell transplantation. TCRdb redid the calling of the RT-PCR reads with MiXCR, one entry per CDR3 protein. The sample gives some 960,000 distinct CDR3 sequences, roughly 17% of which show up once; roughly 6% is in the top ten. Sequencing was done on a sample of blood, either unsorted or a sorted T cell fraction (not recorded which). These receptors originate from a human donor who was either an allogeneic HSCT recipient or a stem cell or donor lymphocyte infusion donor (not recorded which). It is not recorded whose cells these are; they may come from a transplant donor.

The chain is built from TRBV6-1 and TRBJ1-6; D ambiguous. V shed 7 bases and J shed 8 bases, with 12 bases lying between them. The CDR3 has 13 residues. CDR1 and CDR2 (germline): MNHNS, SASEGT. The CDR3 protein is CASNGRPDSPLHF. The CDR3, as DNA: TGTGCCAGCAACGGAAGGCCGGATTCACCCCTCCACTTT.

V gene TRBV5-1 combines with J gene TRBJ2-1; 8 bases are a match to TRBD1. The J segment lost 8 bases and the V segment lost 0 bases, leaving 7 bases of the junction unmatched. Germline lookup yields CDR1 SGHRS and CDR2 YFSETQ. This CDR3 region has 15 residues. As DNA, the CDR3 is TGCGCCAGCAGCTTGGGGGACAGGCGTCGGGATGAGCAGTTCTTC. It encodes CASSLGDRRRDEQFF.

The rearrangement joins TRBV12-3 or TRBV12-4 to TRBJ1-4; D is possibly TRBD1 (6 bases). Trimming cost V 2 bases and J 11 bases, with 9 bases left between them. The CDR3 contains 12 residues. Written as DNA, the CDR3 is TGTGCCAGCAGTTTAAGGGACAACAAACTGTTTTTT. Translation: CASSLRDNKLFF.

The chain joins TRBV20-1 to TRBJ2-7, with D perhaps being TRBD1 or TRBD2 (5 bases each). This CDR3 is built from 14 residues. With 6 bases removed from V and 4 bases from J, the gap between germline ends came to 19 bases. Germline CDR1 and CDR2: DFQATT and SNEGSKA (reference sequence). The CDR3 sequence is CSALGREKLYEQYF. Written as DNA, the CDR3 is TGCAGTGCCCTGGGCAGGGAGAAACTATACGAGCAGTACTTC.

The DNA of the CDR3 is TGTGCCAGCAGCTCCGTGGTCGGGAAGACCTACAATGAGCAGTTCTTC. This translates into CASSSVVGKTYNEQFF. The V gene is TRBV11-2, the J gene TRBJ2-1; D is perhaps TRBD2 (5 bases). Per germline, CDR1 SGHAT and CDR2 FQNNGV. V lost 4 bases and J lost 2, with 15 bases in between. This CDR3 region has 16 residues.

This clonotype was observed a few times. This CDR3 is CASGENSYNEQFF. The CDR3 DNA is TGTGCCAGCGGCGAAAATTCCTACAATGAGCAGTTCTTC. The V and J genes are TRBV7-9 and TRBJ2-1; D call uncertain. The CDR3 is made up of 13 amino acids. The V and J ends lost 8 bases and 1 base respectively, with 9 bases between them. Germline CDR1 SEHNR, CDR2 FQNEAQ (reference sequence).

This chain connects TRBV20-1 to TRBJ2-6, with D uncertain. The V gene's germline CDR1 is DFQATT and CDR2 SNEGSKA (reference sequence). The CDR3 extends over 13 amino acids. V lost 3 bases to trimming and J lost 1 base, with 4 bases between them. CDR3 bases: TGCAGTGCTAGGACTTCTGGGGCCAACGTCCTGACTTTC. Translated, it gives CSARTSGANVLTF.

This clonotype was counted between two and nine times. This chain links TRBV24-1 with TRBJ2-7, with TRBD1 matching 9 bases. Germline loops: CDR1 KGHDR, CDR2 SFDVKD. V dropped 7 bases and J dropped 3; count of bases not matched to a gene: 6. This CDR3 comprises 14 residues. CDR3 sequence: CATRRGTGLYEQYF. The CDR3, as DNA: TGTGCCACCAGGCGGGGGACAGGGCTCTACGAGCAGTACTTC.

The chain links TRBV12-3 or TRBV12-4 to TRBJ2-5; D tentatively fits TRBD1 or TRBD2 (5 bases each). The V and J ends lost 6 bases and 4 bases respectively, with 12 bases between them. The length of the CDR3 is 13 residues. CDR3 in amino acids: CASSPRGAETQYF. The CDR3 DNA is TGTGCCAGCAGCCCGCGAGGGGCAGAGACCCAGTACTTC.

This clonotype has more than one count but fewer than ten. CDR3 sequence: CASSFVMGKLNQPQHF. Written as DNA, the CDR3 is TGTGCCAGCAGTTTCGTAATGGGTAAACTAAATCAGCCCCAGCATTTT. The chain has TRBV12-3 or TRBV12-4 and TRBJ1-5; D gene unclear. The CDR3 has 16 amino acids. Trimming took 3 bases from V and 4 from J, leaving 16 bases between them.

V and J are TRBV20-1 and TRBJ2-5; 16 nucleotides align to TRBD2. In germline, CDR1 is DFQATT, CDR2 SNEGSKA (reference sequence). The CDR3 totals 14 residues. The junction had 8 bases not matched to a gene; V was cut back by 6 bases and J by 10 bases. DNA for the CDR3: TGCAGTGCGGGGGGACTAGCGGGAGGGTATTACCAGTACTTC. Protein: CSAGGLAGGYYQYF.

This clonotype was seen more than once but under ten times. The rearrangement joins TRBV9 to TRBJ1-5, with D unclear. Trimming removed 3 bases from V and 7 bases from J, with 11 bases in between. Germline CDR1 reads SGDLS; CDR2 reads YYNGEE. CDR3 length equals 13 residues. The CDR3 is CASSGPLGQPQHF. Here the CDR3 DNA reads TGTGCCAGCAGCGGACCTCTTGGGCAGCCCCAGCATTTT.

This clonotype has more than one count but fewer than ten. The V gene is TRBV20-1, the J gene TRBJ2-1; TRBD2 matches 16 bases. The CDR3 sequence is 15 residues long. The ends lost 4 bases at V and 9 bases at J; junction bases unmatched: 6. CDR1 DFQATT and CDR2 SNEGSKA come from the germline V gene (reference sequence). The CDR3 DNA reads TGCAGTGCTACGGGACTAGCGGGAGGGACCCGTGAGCAGTTCTTC. This codes for CSATGLAGGTREQFF.

In this sample, this clonotype turned up a few times. The chain joins TRBV12-3 or TRBV12-4 to TRBJ1-1, with D perhaps matching TRBD1 (5 bases). The CDR3 runs to 15 residues. V lost 6 bases and J 5 bases, leaving 19 bases between the germline ends. In DNA, the CDR3 is TGTGCCAGCAGAGCTACAGGCGGGGTAACAACTGAAGCTTTCTTT. This translates into CASRATGGVTTEAFF.

The chain combines TRBV9 with TRBJ1-2; 9 nucleotides line up with TRBD1. The V and J ends lost 0 bases and 6 bases, in that order; junction bases with no gene match: 6. This CDR3 spans 15 amino acids. In germline, CDR1 is SGDLS, CDR2 YYNGEE. The CDR3, as DNA: TGTGCCAGCAGCGTAGCTCAAACAGGGGGCGATGGCTACACCTTC. It translates to CASSVAQTGGDGYTF.